The T cell receptor beta chain under discussion was sequenced for a study of CD8+ T cells in alopecia areata. Regarding the study as a whole: Higher clonality than in normal scalp was seen in lesional scalp, especially alopecia totalis/universalis.

cDNA prepared by RNA extraction and subsequent reverse transcription served as the template for sequencing. Assay: immunoSEQ multiplex PCR; the TCRdb copy retains only in-frame clones and omits some. The table records fewer than 200,000 clones, approximately 59% of them present only once. Treatment reported: oral pan-JAK inhibitor, 5-10 mg twice daily. As concerns this clone: Its antigen is unknown.

V lost 1 base and J lost 10, with 19 bases in between. Germline CDR1 reads GTSNPN; CDR2 reads SVGIG (reference sequence). This CDR3 contains 14 residues. The V call is TRBV30, the J call TRBJ1-1; a weak D match, TRBD1 (6 bases). The TCR originated in a human donor with alopecia areata. This specimen was CD4+ T cells sorted from blood, taken between weeks 55 and 70, from a patient treated with tofacitinib. In nucleotides, the CDR3 is TGTGCCTGGAGTGAAGGGACACCTACGACGGGAGCTTTCTTT. This sequence encodes CAWSEGTPTTGAFF.